A selection of T cell receptor beta chains follows, all from one sample in a study of cytomegalovirus exposure and HLA in healthy donors. Data came from immunoSEQ multiplex PCR; TCRdb stores just in-frame clones and leaves some out. The sample shows some 120,000 clones, 70% to 80% of them seen only once. The sample comprised PBMCs. These receptors were taken from a woman younger than 35 in good health and CMV-seropositive. Both conserved end residues are part of each CDR3. The order of the fields is V gene, clone size, CDR3 protein. Clone size appears in some rows only: once, few, many, or a class for an expanded clone.

TRBV9 once CASSVGKGGDSGNTIYF
TRBV4-1 - CASSPGQGPPQHF
TRBV19 few CASSIPGGPPDTQYF
TRBV7-9 few CASSLAQGWSNQPQHF
TRBV16 once CASSHRGPFYEQYF
TRBV5-1 - CASSEDRLQEAFF
TRBV5-1 - CASSLLQGTGELFF
TRBV19 - CASRPPGQHTQYF
TRBV4-1 - CASSQDTSGRGDTQYF
TRBV5-1 - CASKEASGETQYF
TRBV7-2 - CASSLERNTEAFF
TRBV28 - CASSHPGQVLNEQFF
TRBV4-1 - CASSQGPKGGGTEAFF
TRBV6-1 - CASSPWTGGKYEQYF
TRBV7-9 once CASSLGYGDSTPPQETQYF
TRBV27 - CASIPLNEQFF
TRBV11-2 few CASSLGDVRGKQYF
TRBV6-6 - CASSYRGDWGNQPQHF
TRBV18 - CASSPHPEETQYF
TRBV5-4 - CASSLDGEDTQYF
TRBV6-5 - CASSSGGKFYGYTF
TRBV6-1 - CASSTTGEAGYTF
TRBV18 - CASSPQRTGDTGELFF
TRBV13 - CASSPGQGDGYTF
TRBV7-9 - CASSRRTGPLESYEQYF
TRBV5-1 - CASSLGDPGLAGGLTGELFF
TRBV5-1 once CASSLVGTSGTYEQYF
TRBV13 - CASSLVREFTDTQYF
TRBV4-2 - CASSQTPRGRGRNEQFF
TRBV11-2 - CASSLDYADNEQFF
TRBV7-8 once CASSPEEGSTDTQYF
TRBV11-3 - CASGPVLNEQFF
TRBV7-3 - CASSRTAQETQYF
TRBV7-2 - CASSPRTVYNEQFF
TRBV5-1 - CASSPAGTVYGYTF
TRBV7-2 - CASSHTSGASTDTQYF
TRBV30 few CAWSISGTGAQPQHF
TRBV4-1 - CASSQETGAGETQYF
TRBV13 once CASSPSHGELFF
TRBV4-1 - CASSLGRTERETQYF
TRBV5-4 - CASSSRDSATNEKLFF
TRBV30 - CAWSSGRNTEAFF
TRBV11-3 - CASSSWTGRDTEAFF
TRBV29-1 - CSVQRGQEGYGYTF
TRBV13 - CASSFSRQGGYTF
TRBV5-4 - CASSLDSSGNTIYF
TRBV2 - CASSVRRVQETQYF
TRBV5-1 - CASSFNRVEKLFF
TRBV5-6 - CASSHYLHDRGTEAFF
TRBV5-4 once CASSPRARGGYTF